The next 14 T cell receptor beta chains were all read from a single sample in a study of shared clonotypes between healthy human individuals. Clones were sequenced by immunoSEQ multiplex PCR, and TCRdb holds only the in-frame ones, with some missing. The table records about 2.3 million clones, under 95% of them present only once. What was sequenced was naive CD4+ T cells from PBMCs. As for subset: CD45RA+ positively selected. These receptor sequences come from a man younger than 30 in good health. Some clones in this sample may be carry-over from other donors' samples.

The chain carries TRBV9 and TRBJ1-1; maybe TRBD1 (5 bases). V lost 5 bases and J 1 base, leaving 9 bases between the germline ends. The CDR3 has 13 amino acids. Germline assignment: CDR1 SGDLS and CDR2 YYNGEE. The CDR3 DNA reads TGTGCCAGCAGTGCCGGGGGGAACACTGAAGCTTTCTTT. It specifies CASSAGGNTEAFF.

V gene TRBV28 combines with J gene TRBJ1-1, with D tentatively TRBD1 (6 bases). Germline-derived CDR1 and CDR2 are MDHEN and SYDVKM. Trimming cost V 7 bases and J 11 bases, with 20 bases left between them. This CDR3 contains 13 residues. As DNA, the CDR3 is TGTGCCAGCACCCCACTGGGGGGCCGGGTCGCTTTCTTT. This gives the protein CASTPLGGRVAFF. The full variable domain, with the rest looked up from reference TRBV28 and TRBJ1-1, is DVKVTQSSRYLVKRTGEKVFLECVQDMDHENMFWYRQDPGLGLRLIYFSYDVKMKEKGDIPEGYSVSREKKERFSLILESASTNQTSMYLCASTPLGGRVAFFGQGTRLTVV.

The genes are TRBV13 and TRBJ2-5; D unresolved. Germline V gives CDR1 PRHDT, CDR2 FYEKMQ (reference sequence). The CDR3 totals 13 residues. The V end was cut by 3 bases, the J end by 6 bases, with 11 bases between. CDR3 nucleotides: TGTGCCAGCAGCTTCATTTCCATAAAGACCCAGTACTTC. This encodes CASSFISIKTQYF.

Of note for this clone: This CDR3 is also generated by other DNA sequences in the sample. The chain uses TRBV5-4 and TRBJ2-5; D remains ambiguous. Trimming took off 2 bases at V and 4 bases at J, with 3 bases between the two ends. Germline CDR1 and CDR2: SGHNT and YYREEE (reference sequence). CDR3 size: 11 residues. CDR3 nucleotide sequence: TGTGCCAGCAGCTTTTCAGAGACCCAGTACTTC. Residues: CASSFSETQYF.

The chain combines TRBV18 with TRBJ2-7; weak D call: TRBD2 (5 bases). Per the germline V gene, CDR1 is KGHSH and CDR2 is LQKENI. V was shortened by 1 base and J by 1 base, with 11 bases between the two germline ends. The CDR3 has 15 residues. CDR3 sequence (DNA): TGTGCCAGCTCACCACTATGGGAGCGATCCTACGAGCAGTACTTC. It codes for CASSPLWERSYEQYF.

The CDR3 protein is CSVEGPLGLTGELFF. The CDR3 nucleotides are TGCAGCGTTGAAGGCCCCTTGGGGCTAACCGGGGAGCTGTTTTTT. The gene calls are TRBV29-1 and TRBJ2-2; D perhaps matches TRBD1 (5 bases). With 1 base removed from V and 5 bases from J, the gap between germline ends came to 14 bases. CDR1 and CDR2 from the germline V gene are SQVTM and ANQGSEA. This CDR3 has 15 amino acids.

The DNA for the CDR3 is TGTGCCACCAGCGCCCGTCCCGGGACTAGCGGCTACAATGAGCAGTTCTTC. Residues: CATSARPGTSGYNEQFF. The chain carries TRBV15 and TRBJ2-1; TRBD2 matches at 11 bases. V lost 5 bases, J lost 3 bases, and 9 bases stayed unmatched. Germline CDR1 is LNHNV and CDR2 is YYDKDF (reference sequence). CDR3 length: 17 residues.

CDR3: CASSLGRGSQPQHF. DNA of the CDR3: TGTGCCAGCAGCTTGGGGAGGGGATCCCAGCCCCAGCATTTT. The J gene is TRBJ1-5, the V gene TRBV5-8, with a weak D call TRBD1 (5 bases). This CDR3 spans 14 amino acids. V was pared by 0 bases and J by 7 bases, with 11 bases between. Germline V gene data show CDR1 as SGHTS and CDR2 as YDEGEE.

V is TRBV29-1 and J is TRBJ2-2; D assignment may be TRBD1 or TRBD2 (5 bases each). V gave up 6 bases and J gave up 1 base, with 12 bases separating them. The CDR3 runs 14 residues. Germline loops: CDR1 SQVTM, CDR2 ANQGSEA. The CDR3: CSVTGTLNTGELFF. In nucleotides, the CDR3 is TGCAGCGTAACCGGGACCCTGAACACCGGGGAGCTGTTTTTT.

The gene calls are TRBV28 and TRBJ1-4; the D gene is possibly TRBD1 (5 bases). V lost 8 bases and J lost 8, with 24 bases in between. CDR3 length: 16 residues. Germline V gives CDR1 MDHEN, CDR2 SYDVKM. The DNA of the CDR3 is TGTGCCAGCCACCGGGCGGGACCCATGGGGGTCGAAAAACTGTTTTTT. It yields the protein CASHRAGPMGVEKLFF.

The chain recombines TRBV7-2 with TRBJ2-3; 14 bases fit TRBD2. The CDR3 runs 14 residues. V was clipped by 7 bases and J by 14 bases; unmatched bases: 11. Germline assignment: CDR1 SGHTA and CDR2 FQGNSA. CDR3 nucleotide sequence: TGTGCCAGCACTACGGGACTAGCGGGAGAGATGTGGTATTTT. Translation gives CASTTGLAGEMWYF.

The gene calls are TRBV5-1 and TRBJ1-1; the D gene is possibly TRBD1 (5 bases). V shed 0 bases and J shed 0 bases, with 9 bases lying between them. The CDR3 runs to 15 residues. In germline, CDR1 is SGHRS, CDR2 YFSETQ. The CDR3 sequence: CASSLETALNTEAFF. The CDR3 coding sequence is TGCGCCAGCAGCTTGGAGACAGCCTTGAACACTGAAGCTTTCTTT.

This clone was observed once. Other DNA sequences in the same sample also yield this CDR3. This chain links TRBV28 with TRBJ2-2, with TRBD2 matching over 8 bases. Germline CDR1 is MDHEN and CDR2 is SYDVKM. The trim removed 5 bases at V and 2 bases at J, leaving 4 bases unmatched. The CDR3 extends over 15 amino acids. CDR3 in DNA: TGTGCCAGCAGTCCGGGGGGGGCAAACACCGGGGAGCTGTTTTTT. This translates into CASSPGGANTGELFF.

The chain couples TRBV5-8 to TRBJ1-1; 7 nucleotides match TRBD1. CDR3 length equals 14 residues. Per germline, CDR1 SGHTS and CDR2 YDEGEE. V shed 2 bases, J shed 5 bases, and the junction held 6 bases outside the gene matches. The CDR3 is CASSFPGGRTEAFF. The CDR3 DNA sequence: TGTGCCAGCAGCTTCCCAGGGGGAAGGACTGAAGCTTTCTTT.